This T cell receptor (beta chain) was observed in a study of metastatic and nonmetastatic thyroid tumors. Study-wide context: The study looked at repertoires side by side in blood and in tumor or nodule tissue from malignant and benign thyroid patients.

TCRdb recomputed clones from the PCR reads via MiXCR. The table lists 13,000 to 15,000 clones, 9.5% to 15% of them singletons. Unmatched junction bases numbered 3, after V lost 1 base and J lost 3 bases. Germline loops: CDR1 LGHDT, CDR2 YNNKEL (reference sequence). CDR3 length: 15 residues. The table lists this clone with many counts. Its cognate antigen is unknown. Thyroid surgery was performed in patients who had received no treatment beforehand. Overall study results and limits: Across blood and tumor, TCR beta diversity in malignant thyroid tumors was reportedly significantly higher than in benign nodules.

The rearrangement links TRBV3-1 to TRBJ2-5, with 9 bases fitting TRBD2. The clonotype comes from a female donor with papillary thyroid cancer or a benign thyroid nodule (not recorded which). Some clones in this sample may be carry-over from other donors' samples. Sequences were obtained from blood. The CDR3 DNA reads TGTGCCAGCAGCCAAGTCGCGGGGGGGAAAGAGACCCAGTACTTC. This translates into CASSQVAGGKETQYF.